This TCR beta chain was documented in a study of OX40 agonist ivuxolimab in advanced cancers. Overall study: Partial responses were achieved by three patients, one with hepatocellular carcinoma and two with cutaneous melanoma.

This clone was seen more than once but under ten times. Its antigen is not identified. Findings and limits, study-wide: Clones of CD4+ and CD8+ blood T cells grew by week 6 at doses of 0.1 to 3.0 mg/kg. CD8+ T cells were the subset that, on average, had more expanded clones than CD4+.

Libraries were prepared by immunoSEQ multiplex PCR; TCRdb keeps only in-frame clonotypes and omits some of them. Of some 40,000 clones in the sample, around four fifths are singletons; the top ten hold 20% to 25%. Excluded were patients having autoimmune disease history or systemic immunosuppression. Trimming took 6 bases from V and 10 from J, leaving 15 bases between them. Germline CDR1 reads LNHDA; CDR2 reads SQIVND (reference sequence). The CDR3 has 12 residues. This material consisted of CD4+ or CD8+ T cells sorted from blood, taken in a trial of the OX40 agonist ivuxolimab. This chain joins TRBV19 and TRBJ1-1, with unresolved D. The sequence derives from an adult with an advanced solid tumor such as melanoma, head and neck, liver or kidney cancer. The CDR3 bases are TGTGCCAGTAGAAGGACCGGCTTAGGAGCTTTCTTT. Translated, it gives CASRRTGLGAFF.